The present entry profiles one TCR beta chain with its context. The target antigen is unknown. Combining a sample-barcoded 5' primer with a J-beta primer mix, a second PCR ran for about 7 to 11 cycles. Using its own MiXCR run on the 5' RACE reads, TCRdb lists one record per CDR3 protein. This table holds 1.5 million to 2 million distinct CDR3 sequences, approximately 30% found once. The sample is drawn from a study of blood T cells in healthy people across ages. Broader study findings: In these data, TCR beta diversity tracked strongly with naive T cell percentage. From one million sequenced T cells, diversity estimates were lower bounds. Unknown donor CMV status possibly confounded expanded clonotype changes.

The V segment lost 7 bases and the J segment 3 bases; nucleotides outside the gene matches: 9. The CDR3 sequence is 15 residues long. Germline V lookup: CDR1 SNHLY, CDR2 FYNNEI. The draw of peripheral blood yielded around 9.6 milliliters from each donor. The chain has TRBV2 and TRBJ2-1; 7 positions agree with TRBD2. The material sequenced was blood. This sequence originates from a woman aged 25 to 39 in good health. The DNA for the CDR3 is TGTGCCAGCAACCCGGAAGCGGGGTACTACAATGAGCAGTTCTTC. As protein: CASNPEAGYYNEQFF.